A selection of T cell receptor beta chains follows, all from one sample in a study of blood T cell repertoires in COVID-19. Here immunoSEQ multiplex PCR was the method, and the copy in TCRdb shows in-frame clones only, minus some. This table has under 85,000 clones, 89% appearing once. The sample was peripheral blood. Receptors were obtained from a man aged 65 to 79 with active or convalescent COVID-19. Both conserved end residues are part of each CDR3. Each record gives: J gene, V gene, CDR3 protein.

>TRBJ2-7|TRBV4-3
CASSQGTGGRGGEQYF
>TRBJ1-2|TRBV15
CATSRDKGALGGSGYTF
>TRBJ2-7|TRBV7-2
CASSLDRVYEQYF
>TRBJ1-6|TRBV2
CASRGRGRLDSNSPLHF
>TRBJ1-1|TRBV7-3
CASSGQGRKKAFF
>TRBJ1-1|TRBV29-1
CSVVEDEAFF
>TRBJ1-4|TRBV5-8
CASSFRPGNFEKLFF
>TRBJ1-4|TRBV2
CASRDRVANEKLFF
>TRBJ2-1|TRBV7-6
CASSLRVAEPPEQFF
>TRBJ1-2|TRBV2
CASIPGGGYTF
>TRBJ1-3|TRBV2
CASSDRQFSGNTIYF
>TRBJ1-1|TRBV27
CASSLGVGTEAFF
>TRBJ2-1|TRBV5-6
CASSWGTDREFF
>TRBJ2-3|TRBV19
CASSTRTGDYPTQYF
>TRBJ1-2|TRBV29-1
CSVEYRGGYGYTF
>TRBJ2-7|TRBV6-5
CASRWAGMDVEQYF
>TRBJ1-3|TRBV6-1
CASSEWTIYF
>TRBJ1-1|TRBV9
CASSEQGAGEAFF
>TRBJ2-5|TRBV30
CAWSNEAGGQETQYF
>TRBJ1-1|TRBV2
CASRRTGDTEAFF
>TRBJ1-4|TRBV4-3
CASSQDAEGAHFEKLFF
>TRBJ1-2|TRBV12-3/TRBV12-4
CASRPDRTYGYTF
>TRBJ2-3|TRBV7-6
CASSLGAGGPGTDTQYF
>TRBJ1-3|TRBV28
CASSLRGGGGSGNTIYF
>TRBJ1-2|TRBV9
CASSAVSGTGTGYTF
>TRBJ1-2|TRBV21-1
CASKPAGCWGYTF
>TRBJ2-7|TRBV5-5
CASSSITSGGAGQYF
>TRBJ2-7|TRBV5-1
CASSPRAGTGAYEQYF